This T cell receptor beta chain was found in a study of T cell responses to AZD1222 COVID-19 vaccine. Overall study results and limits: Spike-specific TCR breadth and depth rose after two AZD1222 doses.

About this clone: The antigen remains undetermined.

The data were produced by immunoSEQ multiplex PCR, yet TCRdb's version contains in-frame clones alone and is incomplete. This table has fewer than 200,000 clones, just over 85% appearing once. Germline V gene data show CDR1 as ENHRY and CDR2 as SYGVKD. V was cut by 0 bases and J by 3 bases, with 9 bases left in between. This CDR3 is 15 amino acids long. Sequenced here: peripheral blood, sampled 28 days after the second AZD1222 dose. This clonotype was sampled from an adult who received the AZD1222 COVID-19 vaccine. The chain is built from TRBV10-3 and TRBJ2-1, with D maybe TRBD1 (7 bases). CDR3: CAISESRDSYNEQFF. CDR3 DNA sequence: TGTGCCATCAGTGAGTCGCGGGACAGCTACAATGAGCAGTTCTTC.